This T cell receptor beta chain is from a study of OX40 agonist ivuxolimab in advanced cancers. At the level of the study: With ivuxolimab, an agonistic anti-OX40 (CD134) antibody, patients were treated.

Assay used: immunoSEQ multiplex PCR; TCRdb lists only in-frame clones, some missing. The table shows 55,000 to 65,000 clones, with 86% occurring only once. Per the germline V gene, CDR1 is SGHRS and CDR2 is YFSETQ. The CDR3 sequence is 13 residues long. Trimming removed 0 bases from V and 2 bases from J, with 2 bases in between. The sequencing here drew on CD4+ or CD8+ T cells sorted from blood, taken in a trial of the OX40 agonist ivuxolimab. This sequence was found in an adult with an advanced solid tumor such as melanoma, head and neck, liver or kidney cancer. This sequence joins TRBV5-1 and TRBJ1-4; D is unresolved. In DNA form, the CDR3 reads TGCGCCAGCAGCTTGGTTACTAATGAAAAACTGTTTTTT. It translates to CASSLVTNEKLFF.